The 8 T cell receptor beta chains below come from one sample, sequenced in a study of identical twins. A single record per CDR3 protein comes from TCRdb applying MiXCR to the 5' RACE reads. The table records 500,000 to 550,000 distinct CDR3 sequences, around 20% of them present only once. The same specimen was also included in a second study, on T cells expressing NK-cell markers.

Material for sequencing was CD4+ T cells sorted from blood. The receptors come from a woman aged 18-29 years in good health.

The genes are TRBV12-3 or TRBV12-4 and TRBJ2-5; maybe TRBD2 (5 bases). The CDR3 is 13 amino acids. The germline V and J ends were trimmed by 6 bases and 6 bases, with 14 bases remaining between them. The CDR3 sequence: CASSGDWVKTQYF. CDR3 nucleotide sequence: TGTGCCAGCAGCGGGGATTGGGTGAAGACCCAGTACTTC.

This clonotype was seen repeatedly, ten times or more. The chain uses TRBV20-1 and TRBJ2-1, with D hard to call. This CDR3 is built from 11 residues. V was shortened by 6 bases and J by 4 bases, with 7 bases between the two germline ends. Germline V gives CDR1 DFQATT, CDR2 SNEGSKA (reference sequence). CDR3 residues: CSAPRYNEQFF. The CDR3 bases are TGCAGTGCCCCGAGATACAATGAGCAGTTCTTC.

The V gene is TRBV4-1, the J gene TRBJ1-2, with TRBD1 as a possible D gene (5 bases). The CDR3 is made up of 17 amino acids. From germline, CDR1 is MGHRA and CDR2 YSYEKL. Trimming removed 0 bases at V and 0 bases at J, with 14 bases between. CDR3 coding DNA: TGCGCCAGCAGCCAAGATCGTCCAGGGTCTTCTAACTATGGCTACACCTTC. Translated, it gives CASSQDRPGSSNYGYTF.

This clonotype was seen repeatedly, ten times or more. V is TRBV5-5 and J is TRBJ2-3; D is unclear. Trimming shortened V by 1 base and J by 3 bases, and 9 bases separated the two germline ends. Germline V gene sequence: CDR1 SGHKS, CDR2 YYEKEE (reference sequence). The CDR3 contains 14 residues. CDR3 DNA: TGTGCCAGCAGCTTGCTCCAGGAAACAGATACGCAGTATTTT. Its translation: CASSLLQETDTQYF.

This clonotype turned up a few times. This chain connects TRBV5-1 to TRBJ1-6, with 8 nucleotides matching TRBD1. After removal of 5 bases from V and 5 bases from J, the junction contained 3 bases not matched to a gene. Germline V gene data show CDR1 as SGHRS and CDR2 as YFSETQ. CDR3 length: 14 residues. The CDR3 DNA reads as TGCGCCAGCAGTTCGACAGGGGATAATTCACCCCTCCACTTT. Protein sequence: CASSSTGDNSPLHF.

V usage is TRBV29-1 and J usage is TRBJ2-2; possibly TRBD2 for D (5 bases). The V gene lost 7 bases and the J gene lost 6 bases, with 12 bases spanning the gap. The length of the CDR3 is 12 residues. Germline CDR1 and CDR2: SQVTM and ANQGSEA. The chain's CDR3 is CSAHSRAGELFF. The CDR3 bases are TGCAGCGCCCACTCGAGGGCCGGGGAGCTGTTTTTT.

This clonotype was counted a few times. The V call is TRBV15, the J call TRBJ2-7; D may be TRBD1 (6 bases). This CDR3 is 12 amino acids long. Trimming cost V 9 bases and J 7 bases, with 16 bases left between them. The germline gives CDR1 LNHNV, CDR2 YYDKDF (reference sequence). CDR3 region: CATAGVSHEQYF. CDR3 nucleotides: TGTGCCACGGCAGGGGTCTCTCATGAGCAGTACTTC.

V is TRBV10-3 and J is TRBJ2-6, with 9 bases matching TRBD1. CDR3 length equals 18 residues. Germline-derived CDR1 and CDR2 are ENHRY and SYGVKD. The V gene end was trimmed by 4 bases and the J gene end by 4 bases; junction bases not matched to a gene: 11. For the CDR3, the DNA is TGTGCCATCAGTGGTGGGGTACAGGGGGCGCGGGGGGCCAACGTCCTGACTTTC. Its translation is CAISGGVQGARGANVLTF.